The text below deals with one TCR beta chain. Its antigen is still unknown. No clone much larger than this one lies a single base away; base qualities are absent. V is clipped by 7 bases and J by 2 bases, and the sequence between their germline boundaries is 15 bases long. The CDR3 numbers 16 residues from cysteine through phenylalanine. Left in the record is the CDR3 DNA by itself, 48 bases read in frame from the first base. Via the germline V gene (reference sequence), CDR1 is MNHNY and CDR2 SVGAGI. This specimen comes from a study of cytomegalovirus exposure and HLA in healthy donors (dated by TCRdb to 2016 to 2017). Broadly, across the study: According to an earlier analysis of 587 of the donors, about 179 million T cells yielded 90 million to 130 million unique TCR beta sequences and more than 250 Gb of sequence data. Roughly 310 gigabases of sequencing data and approximately 85 million unique TCR sequences were included in an early release covering 550 to 650 HLA-typed donors. Among the roughly 370 genotyped donors, approximately 81% belonged to the genetic ancestry cluster associated with self-reported Caucasian donors. The aim of the study was to test whether cataloging public T cell receptors could identify signatures of past pathogen exposure. The study profiled the T cell repertoires of under 850 subjects by immunosequencing and related them to cytomegalovirus serostatus. In addition to the first cohort of roughly 700 subjects, a separate validation cohort of around 110 different subjects was used. The study combined high-throughput TCR immunosequencing, statistical association of individual TCRs with disease status, and machine learning to predict cytomegalovirus infection status. In a later analysis, previously published TCR beta repertoires from several hundred donors were re-analyzed and high-resolution HLA genotyping was added so that TCR occurrence patterns could be studied. In the later analysis, no new phenotypic data were used to find candidate immune exposures; instead, reliance was placed on TCR beta sequences and their occurrence across donors. An earlier analysis of 587 of the donors applied high-throughput TCR beta sequencing to assess whether each TCR beta V gene segment acted as functional or pseudogenic. Donor age, sex, ethnicity and CMV serostatus were compiled alongside the repertoire data. Genome-wide SNP genotypes for about 60% of the 666 donors were used in a later genetic analysis, which treated that subset as a discovery cohort. All discovery cohort repertoires had been generated on a single sequencing platform. HLA typing included class I and class II loci at four-digit resolution. Typing coverage differed by locus: A, B, C, DRB1 and DQB1 were typed in roughly 620-630 donors, DQA1 in about 550, DPA1 in over 600, and DPB1 in around 440. Four or five DR-DQ haplotypes were handled as single units for association and clustering because linkage in the cohort was strong. Among some 410 genotyped donors of the cohort, an average of about 240,000 unique TCR beta nucleotide sequences were sequenced per donor, approximately 20% of them non-productive.

The cohort comprised hundreds of healthy bone marrow donors. Cohort members were all nominally healthy when sampled, although unrecorded immune exposures were likely present. CMV serostatus was positive for roughly 290 and negative for about 55% of the roughly 670 cohort members, and was not recorded for this donor. Every donor gave a peripheral blood sample, and the peripheral blood mononuclear cells from that sample were used for TCR beta sequencing. Genomic DNA extraction from the blood cell samples was performed with the Qiagen DNeasy Blood Extraction Kit. Overall study results and their limits: Cytomegalovirus status was reported to be diagnosed by the classifier with high specificity and sensitivity in both the original and validation cohorts. A later genetic analysis reported fewer N-insertions in productive TCRs among donors in an Asian-associated ancestry cluster than the roughly 670-donor mean. Because the 87-base-pair reads could not distinguish some IMGT-functional V segments, including TRBV6-2 and TRBV6-3, those segments were excluded. A group of highly shared sequence variants was considered likely to be a technical artifact of the sequencing pipeline. When HLA alleles, especially DR and DQ, strongly co-occurred, attributing TCR associations to individual alleles was difficult. Across donors, most TCR sequences were observed very rarely, whereas some public TCRs were present in many individuals. For the cohort, immune exposure information was limited to CMV serostatus. Because some donors lacked HLA typing at each locus, the association tests relied only on the typed subset. The earlier analysis of fewer than 750 of the donors excluded seventeen rarely observed V segments, including chromosome 9 orphons, because counts were too low. In a later analysis, HLA-associated TCR beta chains were found to be more clonally expanded and to have lower generation probabilities than equally common non-associated chains. In a later analysis, several top co-occurrence clusters were reported to appear linked to parvovirus B19, influenza, CMV and Epstein-Barr virus. In the study, around 160 TCR beta chains were listed as associated with cytomegalovirus. A later analysis found that most CMV-associated TCR beta chains appeared HLA-restricted, with HLA associations seemingly driven largely by CMV exposure. It was suggested by the authors that the approach could potentially be generalized to other disease states and immunological phenotypes. Specific HLA alleles were associated with some 15,000 TCR beta sequences at a false discovery rate of 0.05 in a later analysis. This cohort had only TCR beta chains sequenced, and the lack of alpha or paired-chain data limited which features could be detected. Broadly in line with IMGT annotations, most TCR beta V segments showed up in productive rearrangements about 87% or about 30% of the time in an earlier analysis of several hundred of the donors. A further reported finding was that TCR beta sequences accurately predicted the HLA-A and HLA-B alleles for most subjects in the first cohort. An association between a missense DCLRE1C variant and V-gene and J-gene trimming of TCR beta chains was found in a later genetic analysis and replicated in an independent cohort. Sequencing depth was assumed to be roughly uniform across donors in the presence/absence analyses, though that assumption may not hold. Correlated functional status among segregating V segments might reflect linkage disequilibrium, but an unknown experimental factor could not be ruled out. Three of the identified cytomegalovirus-associated TCR beta chains were confirmed in vitro to be specific for cytomegalovirus antigens. A later analysis found that TCR association rates varied across HLA loci, with DRB1 alleles showing the most associated TCRs and HLA-C alleles the fewest.

Library preparation was by the immunoSEQ multiplex PCR assay. A mixture of 60 forward primers for TCR Vbeta segments and 13 reverse primers for TCR Jbeta segments was used in the multiplex PCR. The CDR3 region of rearranged TCR beta genes was amplified from genomic DNA by a multiplex PCR assay. Amplified TCR beta libraries were sequenced as 87-base-pair reads on the Illumina HiSeq System. Per the original workflow: Across the roughly 600 repertoires, a later analysis counted tens of millions of unique TCR beta chains, 9 million to 14 million of which were shared by at least two donors. Raw reads were error-corrected and collapsed into unique sequences with a nearest-neighbor algorithm that merged closely related sequences to remove PCR and sequencing errors. CDR3 sequences were aligned to IMGT reference sequences to assign V, D and J gene segments. For a sequence to be retained, a match of at least six nucleotides to both a V gene segment and a J gene segment was required. A rearrangement was called productive if the CDR3 had no stop codons and remained in frame with V and J, and every other rearrangement was called non-productive. Following IMGT convention, CDR3 was defined as the stretch from the second conserved V-encoded cysteine up to the conserved J-encoded phenylalanine. In an earlier analysis of around 540 of the donors, sequences lacking an unambiguous match to a single V gene segment were excluded. An earlier analysis of 450 to 650 of the donors called V segments functional above 56.7% productive rearrangements and segregating when the between-donor standard deviation exceeded 5%. A statistical classification framework was built to diagnose cytomegalovirus status from the catalog of TCR beta chain sequences. In a later analysis, TCR nucleotide sequences were compared against IMGT/GENE-DB human TR gene sequences so that V and J genes could be assigned. In a later analysis, CDR3 sequences and most-parsimonious VDJ recombination scenarios were assigned using the TCRdist pipeline. In a later analysis, every TCR beta chain was defined by the combination of its CDR3 amino acid sequence and its V-gene family, and reads without a unique V-gene family were dropped. To address suspected cross-contamination and a sequencing artifact, a later analysis removed 450 to 700 highly shared, low-generation-probability nucleotide sequences. In a later analysis, a clonal expansion index for each public chain was calculated from normalized within-repertoire ranks of inferred template counts. In a later analysis, generation probabilities were computed using a VDJ recombination model fitted to out-of-frame rearrangements, and the results were checked against IGoR. Hypergeometric tests were used in a later analysis to score TCR-TCR, TCR-HLA and TCR-CMV co-occurrence, with a repertoire-size bias correction applied to the TCR pairs. To estimate false discovery rates, a later analysis permuted the HLA or CMV assignments 20 times. In a later analysis, co-occurring TCRs were grouped using DBSCAN, with TCRdist sequence similarity added in when clustering inside HLA-allele-positive subsets. Repertoires with fewer than 30,000 or more than 120,000 public chains, plus five repertoires with anomalous nucleotide sharing, were excluded from co-occurrence clustering. As stored in TCRdb, this immuneACCESS dataset retains in-frame rearrangements with V and J assigned. A fraction of the clones does not appear; measured against another copy, unresolved V genes explain less than half of the discrepancy, and the remainder lacks a known reason. That table is the source of V, J and clone size, and D and trimming were worked out from the DNA. A total of 200,000 to 250,000 clones appear in this sample, roughly 84% of them only once. The ten largest clones take up 1% to 1.5% of the sample.

Sequencing was carried out using PBMCs. This receptor chain uses TRBV6-6 and TRBJ2-6; the best D guess is TRBD2, with 5 bases matching. The TCR comes from a human donor in good health. The DNA is as follows: TGTGCCAGCACCGACTGGGTGGAGGCTGGGGCCAACGTCCTGACTTTC. Translated, this is CASTDWVEAGANVLTF.